The sequence of this T cell receptor beta chain was determined in a study of cytomegalovirus exposure and HLA in healthy donors. Overall study: Of more than 350 genotyped donors, approximately 84% clustered with self-reported Caucasian donors. Study-level findings and limits: Sequencing had likely introduced a cluster of highly shared sequence variants as an artifact. Some V segments (TRBV6-2 and TRBV6-3 among them) were excluded as indistinguishable.

CDR1 and CDR2 from the germline V gene are SNHLY and FYNNEI. V lost 6 bases and J 0 bases, leaving 14 bases between the germline ends. This CDR3 is built from 15 residues. With regard to this clone: Its antigen remains unknown.

Donors were nominally healthy when sampled, though unrecorded immune exposures were likely. PCR was performed using 60 Vbeta and 13 Jbeta primers. The method was immunoSEQ multiplex PCR; TCRdb's version includes in-frame clones alone and lacks a portion of them. The sample shows about 110,000 clones, just under 70% of them seen only once. The sequencing input was PBMCs. The clonotype comes from a woman in her 70s in good health and CMV-seropositive. This chain joins TRBV2 and TRBJ1-2; D might be TRBD1 (5 bases). The CDR3 region is CASSLRGGTNYGYTF. In nucleotides, the CDR3 is TGTGCCAGCAGCCTCCGGGGGGGGACTAACTATGGCTACACCTTC.